The rows below give T cell receptor beta chains drawn from one sample of a study of T cells in Graves' hyperthyroidism and ophthalmopathy. In TCRdb, the multiplex PCR reads were re-called with MiXCR into one record per CDR3 protein. The table lists around 600,000 distinct CDR3 sequences, 13% to 15% of them singletons. What was sequenced was blood. These receptors came from a woman under 30 with Graves' ophthalmopathy. Both conserved end residues are part of each CDR3. Fields, in order: J gene, clone size, V gene, D gene, CDR3 protein, CDR3 DNA. D genes are given only for firm matches. Expanded clones get a size class; other rows say once, few or many, or leave the size out.

>TRBJ1-2|many|TRBV7-9|NA
CASSLNADDGYTF
TGTGCCAGCAGCTTAAACGCTGATGATGGCTACACCTTC
>TRBJ2-7|many|TRBV12-3/TRBV12-4|NA
CASSLAASSNYEQYF
TGTGCCAGCAGTTTAGCGGCTAGCTCCAATTACGAGCAGTACTTC
>TRBJ2-3|many|TRBV7-2|TRBD1
CASSLTGTTDTQYF
TGTGCCAGCAGCTTGACAGGGACCACAGATACGCAGTATTTT
>TRBJ2-1|NA|TRBV30|TRBD2
CAWWGRSSGRTNNEQFF
TGTGCCTGGTGGGGCCGATCTAGCGGGAGGACCAACAATGAGCAGTTCTTC
>TRBJ1-6|many|TRBV11-2|TRBD1
CASSSDRDSPLHF
TGTGCCAGCAGCTCAGACAGGGATTCACCCCTCCACTTT
>TRBJ2-3|many|TRBV3-1|TRBD1
CASSRLTGSTDTQYF
TGTGCCAGCAGCCGATTGACAGGGAGCACAGATACGCAGTATTTT
>TRBJ2-1|many|TRBV12-3/TRBV12-4|NA
CASSLEDKAQFF
TGTGCCAGCAGTTTAGAGGACAAAGCACAGTTCTTC
>TRBJ2-1|NA|TRBV9|TRBD2
CASSALLAGVSYNEQFF
TGTGCCAGCAGCGCCCTACTAGCGGGAGTATCCTACAATGAGCAGTTCTTC
>TRBJ1-5|many|TRBV25-1|NA
CASSEGGNQPQHF
TGTGCCAGCAGTGAGGGGGGCAATCAGCCCCAGCATTTT
>TRBJ2-7|many|TRBV14|NA
CASSRGAPRLYEQYF
TGTGCCAGCAGCCGCGGGGCACCCCGACTTTACGAGCAGTACTTC
>TRBJ2-1|many|TRBV5-1|NA
CASSTDPSSYNEQFF
TGCGCCAGCAGCACAGACCCCTCCTCCTACAATGAGCAGTTCTTC
>TRBJ2-2|NA|TRBV2|NA
CASGEGVNTGELFF
TGTGCCAGCGGTGAAGGAGTGAACACCGGGGAGCTGTTTTTT
>TRBJ2-2|many|TRBV7-8|NA
CASSLPGALTGELFF
TGTGCCAGCAGCTTACCAGGGGCGCTTACCGGGGAGCTGTTTTTT
>TRBJ2-7|NA|TRBV5-5|NA
CASSLAQLVGWGPYEQYF
TGTGCCAGCAGCCTAGCCCAGTTAGTAGGCTGGGGACCCTACGAGCAGTACTTC
>TRBJ1-5|once|TRBV6-1|NA
CASSSRLTQPQHF
TGTGCCAGCAGCAGCCGGTTGACTCAGCCCCAGCATTTT
>TRBJ1-6|few|TRBV10-3|TRBD1
CAISEATGNSPLHF
TGTGCCATCAGTGAGGCGACAGGGAATTCACCCCTCCACTTT
>TRBJ2-7|many|TRBV30|NA
CAWSNTGSQEQYF
TGTGCCTGGAGTAATACAGGGAGTCAAGAGCAGTACTTC
>TRBJ2-1|many|TRBV3-1|NA
CASSQTTSSYNEQFF
TGTGCCAGCAGCCAAACGACCTCCTCCTACAATGAGCAGTTCTTC
>TRBJ2-7|many|TRBV5-1|TRBD1
CASSLPRTGANEQYF
TGCGCCAGCAGCTTGCCTCGGACAGGGGCCAACGAGCAGTACTTC
>TRBJ2-3|few|TRBV6-1|NA
CASSPSLSDTQYF
TGTGCCAGCAGCCCCAGTCTATCAGATACGCAGTATTTT
>TRBJ2-1|many|TRBV5-8|TRBD1
CASSLGDREINEQFF
TGTGCCAGCAGCTTGGGGGACAGGGAGATCAATGAGCAGTTCTTC
>TRBJ2-7|many|TRBV11-2|TRBD2
CASSLGTSGVYEQYF
TGTGCCAGCAGCCTGGGGACTAGCGGGGTCTACGAGCAGTACTTC
>TRBJ1-5|NA|TRBV27|NA
CASSSVRATGIPNQPQHF
TGTGCCAGCTCCTCTGTAAGGGCAACAGGGATCCCAAATCAGCCCCAGCATTTT
>TRBJ2-3|NA|TRBV11-2|TRBD2
CASLGGSRTSGARHTDTQYF
TGTGCCAGCCTAGGAGGAAGCCGGACTAGCGGGGCCCGCCACACAGATACGCAGTATTTT
>TRBJ2-7|many|TRBV11-3|NA
CASRPQGTYEQYF
TGTGCCAGCAGGCCACAGGGAACCTACGAGCAGTACTTC
>TRBJ2-1|many|TRBV27|NA
CASSLGDTYNEQFF
TGTGCCAGCAGTTTAGGGGATACCTACAATGAGCAGTTCTTC
>TRBJ2-3|many|TRBV28|TRBD1
CASSSDRSGYTDTQYF
TGTGCCAGCAGTTCGGACAGGTCCGGGTACACAGATACGCAGTATTTT
>TRBJ1-1|many|TRBV12-3/TRBV12-4|TRBD1
CASSPRTGGTEAFF
TGTGCCAGCAGCCCCCGGACAGGGGGAACTGAAGCTTTCTTT
>TRBJ1-6|NA|TRBV3-1|NA
CASSQDQGFNSPLHF
TGTGCCAGCAGCCAAGATCAGGGCTTCAATTCACCCCTCCACTTT
>TRBJ2-1|many|TRBV2|NA
CASSRDFPRLEQFF
TGTGCCAGCAGCAGGGACTTCCCTCGGTTAGAGCAGTTCTTC
>TRBJ1-1|many|TRBV11-2|TRBD1
CASSFDRVGAFF
TGTGCCAGCAGCTTTGACAGGGTGGGAGCTTTCTTT
>TRBJ2-2|NA|TRBV7-8|TRBD1
CASRTGTGNTGELFF
TGTGCCAGCAGAACCGGGACAGGGAACACCGGGGAGCTGTTTTTT
>TRBJ1-1|many|TRBV10-3|NA
CAIRGGGPGDTEAFF
TGTGCCATCAGGGGGGGAGGTCCAGGGGACACTGAAGCTTTCTTT
>TRBJ2-7|NA|TRBV4-3|TRBD1
CASSQASTGTGSYEQYF
TGCGCCAGCAGCCAAGCAAGTACCGGGACAGGGTCCTACGAGCAGTACTTC
>TRBJ2-3|few|TRBV12-3/TRBV12-4|NA
CASSPGGAPDTQYF
TGTGCCAGCAGTCCCGGGGGAGCCCCAGATACGCAGTATTTT
>TRBJ1-1|many|TRBV7-9|NA
CASSFRGGWNTEAFF
TGTGCCAGCAGCTTTAGAGGAGGGTGGAACACTGAAGCTTTCTTT
>TRBJ2-5|NA|TRBV7-8|NA
CASSPSGNLGAGGSWETQYF
TGTGCCAGCAGCCCCAGCGGGAACTTGGGGGCTGGGGGAAGTTGGGAGACCCAGTACTTC
>TRBJ1-4|NA|TRBV4-1|NA
CASSLRGAGDATNEKLFF
TGCGCCAGCAGCCTCCGCGGGGCCGGGGATGCAACTAATGAAAAACTGTTTTTT
>TRBJ2-7|many|TRBV20-1|NA
CSARVGRIAGLHSYEQYF
TGCAGTGCCAGAGTGGGGAGGATTGCGGGACTCCACTCCTACGAGCAGTACTTC
>TRBJ2-6|few|TRBV19|NA
CASSLDYHPSAGANVLTF
TGTGCCAGTAGTCTAGACTATCACCCCTCAGCTGGGGCCAACGTCCTGACTTTC
>TRBJ2-2|many|TRBV30|NA
CAWSPNRGELFF
TGTGCCTGGAGTCCGAATAGGGGGGAGCTGTTTTTT
>TRBJ2-7|NA|TRBV19|TRBD1
CASSIRFWTGVIYEQYF
TGTGCCAGTAGTATTAGATTTTGGACAGGGGTCATCTACGAGCAGTACTTC
>TRBJ2-1|NA|TRBV30|NA
CAWIPLGTPMTNEQFF
TGTGCCTGGATACCCCTAGGCACGCCCATGACGAATGAGCAGTTCTTC
>TRBJ2-7|many|TRBV28|NA
CASSSPRAGTPYYEQYF
TGTGCCAGCAGTTCCCCAAGGGCAGGGACTCCCTACTACGAGCAGTACTTC
>TRBJ2-3|many|TRBV6-2/TRBV6-3|NA
CASSYRSLLLLDTQYF
TGTGCCAGCAGTTACCGAAGTTTACTCCTCCTGGATACGCAGTATTTT
>TRBJ2-1|many|TRBV2|TRBD2
CASILKRVGGSGNEQFF
TGTGCCAGCATCCTAAAACGGGTTGGCGGGAGTGGGAATGAGCAGTTCTTC
>TRBJ2-7|many|TRBV7-2|TRBD2
CASSLDLWREVPYEQYF
TGTGCCAGCAGCTTAGACCTGTGGCGGGAGGTACCCTACGAGCAGTACTTC
>TRBJ1-4|many|TRBV28|NA
CASSAEGGLVEKLFF
TGTGCCAGCAGTGCGGAGGGGGGATTAGTTGAAAAACTGTTTTTT
>TRBJ2-3|NA|TRBV6-1|TRBD2
CASSPTGLLADTQYF
TGTGCCAGCAGTCCAACGGGACTACTAGCAGATACGCAGTATTTT
>TRBJ2-3|many|TRBV7-3|TRBD1
CASSLLQGVSTDTQYF
TGTGCCAGCAGCTTACTACAGGGGGTGAGCACAGATACGCAGTATTTT
>TRBJ1-1|many|TRBV3-1|NA
CASSQGSRTEAFF
TGTGCCAGCAGCCAAGGGTCTCGGACTGAAGCTTTCTTT
>TRBJ2-7|many|TRBV7-3|TRBD2
CASSRPTSGYEQYF
TGTGCCAGCAGCCGCCCGACTAGCGGGTACGAGCAGTACTTC
>TRBJ2-2|NA|TRBV5-6|TRBD2
CASSFSSGFANTGELFF
TGTGCCAGCAGCTTTTCTAGCGGGTTTGCGAACACCGGGGAGCTGTTTTTT
>TRBJ2-2|few|TRBV20-1|TRBD2
CSARDPQAGDTGELFF
TGCAGTGCTAGAGATCCCCAAGCGGGAGACACCGGGGAGCTGTTTTTT
>TRBJ1-2|many|TRBV6-1|NA
CASNSGLTPAFSIDGYTF
TGTGCCAGCAATTCTGGCCTAACCCCAGCCTTCTCTATTGATGGCTACACCTTC
>TRBJ2-3|NA|TRBV2|NA
CASSDGAGDTQYF
TGTGCCAGCAGTGACGGAGCAGGAGATACGCAGTATTTT
>TRBJ2-1|NA|TRBV6-1|NA
CASSYSSSYEQFF
TGTGCCAGCAGTTATTCTAGCTCCTATGAGCAGTTCTTC
>TRBJ1-6|NA|TRBV14|NA
CASSQQSNSPLHF
TGTGCCAGCAGCCAGCAAAGTAATTCACCCCTCCACTTT
>TRBJ2-1|many|TRBV6-2/TRBV6-3|NA
CASSPTGTFYNEQFF
TGTGCCAGCAGTCCGACAGGGACTTTCTACAATGAGCAGTTCTTC